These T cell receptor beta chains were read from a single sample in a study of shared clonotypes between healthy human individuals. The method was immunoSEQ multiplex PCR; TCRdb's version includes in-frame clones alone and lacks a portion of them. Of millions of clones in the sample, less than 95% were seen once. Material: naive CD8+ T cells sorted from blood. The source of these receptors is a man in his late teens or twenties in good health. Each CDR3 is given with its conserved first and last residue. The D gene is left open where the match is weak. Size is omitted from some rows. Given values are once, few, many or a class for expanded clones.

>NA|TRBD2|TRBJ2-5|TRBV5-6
TGTGCCAGCAGCCGACCGGGACTAGAAGAGACCCAGTACTTC
CASSRPGLEETQYF
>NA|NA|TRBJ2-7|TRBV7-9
TGTGCCAGCAGCTTTGACTGGGGTTACGAGCAGTACTTC
CASSFDWGYEQYF
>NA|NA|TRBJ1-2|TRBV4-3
TGCGCCAGCAGCCAAGGGGAGGGTGGCTACACCTTC
CASSQGEGGYTF
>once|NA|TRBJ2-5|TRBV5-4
TGTGCCAGCAGCTATCCTCTGGAGACCCAGTACTTC
CASSYPLETQYF
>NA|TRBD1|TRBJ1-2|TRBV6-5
TGTGCCAGCAGTTACTCCTTAGACAGGGGATTCGGCTACACCTTC
CASSYSLDRGFGYTF
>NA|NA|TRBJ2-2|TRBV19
TGTGCCAGTAGTATAGGTAGCGTTAACACCGGGGAGCTGTTTTTT
CASSIGSVNTGELFF
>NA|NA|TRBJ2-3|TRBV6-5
TGTGCCAGCAGTTACTCCGGTCTAGCAGATACGCAGTATTTT
CASSYSGLADTQYF
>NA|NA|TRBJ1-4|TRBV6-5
TGTGCCAGCAGATCTAGCCAAAGGGTGGGGGAAAAACTGTTTTTT
CASRSSQRVGEKLFF
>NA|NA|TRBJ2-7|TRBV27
TGTGCCAGCAGCCGCGTATTGGACAGCTACTACGAGCAGTACTTC
CASSRVLDSYYEQYF
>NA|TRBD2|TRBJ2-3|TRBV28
TGTGCCAGCAGATCCCCCTTACTAGCGGGAGAGGTAGATACGCAGTATTTT
CASRSPLLAGEVDTQYF
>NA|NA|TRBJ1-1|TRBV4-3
TGCGCCAGCAGCCTTACCGGGACCCCGAACACTGAAGCTTTCTTT
CASSLTGTPNTEAFF
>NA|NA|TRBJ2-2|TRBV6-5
TGTGCCAGCGAGGATTGGTCCGGGGAGCTGTTTTTT
CASEDWSGELFF
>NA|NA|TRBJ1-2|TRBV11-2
TGTGCCAGCAGCTTCCTTAGTGGGGACCACCTCTATGGCTACACCTTC
CASSFLSGDHLYGYTF
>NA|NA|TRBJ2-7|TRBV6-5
TGTGCCAGCAGTTACGAGGCAGTAGCCTACGAGCAGTACTTC
CASSYEAVAYEQYF
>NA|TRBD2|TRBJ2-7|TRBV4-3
TGCGCCAGCAGTCTCGACGGGACTAGCGGGAGCTACGAGCAGTACTTC
CASSLDGTSGSYEQYF
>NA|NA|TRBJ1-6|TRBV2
TGTGCCAGCAGTGATTACCCACCCCTCCACTTT
CASSDYPPLHF
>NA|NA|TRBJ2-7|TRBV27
TGTGCCAGCAGTAATTACGGGGTCAACTACGAGCAGTACTTC
CASSNYGVNYEQYF
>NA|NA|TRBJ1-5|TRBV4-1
TGCGCCAGCAGCCAAGAGGGTAGGGTGGGAAGCAATCAGCCCCAGCATTTT
CASSQEGRVGSNQPQHF
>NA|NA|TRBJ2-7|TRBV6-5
TGTGCCAGTGCAGGGAATTCCTACGAGCAGTACTTC
CASAGNSYEQYF
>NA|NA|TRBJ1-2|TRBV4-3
TGCGCCAGCAGCCAAGTTATCGGGGAAAACTATGGCTACACCTTC
CASSQVIGENYGYTF
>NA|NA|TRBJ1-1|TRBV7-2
TGTGCCAGCAGCTTAACAGGGCCGAACACTGAAGCTTTCTTT
CASSLTGPNTEAFF
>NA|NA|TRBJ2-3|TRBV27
TGTGCCAGCAGTTTAGGGCTAGCGCCCACAGATACGCAGTATTTT
CASSLGLAPTDTQYF
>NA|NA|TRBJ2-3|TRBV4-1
TGCGCCAGCAGCCAAGCGTGGGTGGATACGCAGTATTTT
CASSQAWVDTQYF
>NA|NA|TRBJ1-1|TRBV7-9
TGTGCCAGCAGCTTAAAAGTGTCAGGGGATGCGGCTTTCTTT
CASSLKVSGDAAFF
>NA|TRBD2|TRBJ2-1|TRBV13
TGTGCCAGCAGCTTATTTAGCGGGGGGGCTCATGAGCAGTTCTTC
CASSLFSGGAHEQFF
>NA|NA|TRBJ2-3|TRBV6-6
TGTGCCAGCAGTTACTCGGAGGGCCCAGATACGCAGTATTTT
CASSYSEGPDTQYF
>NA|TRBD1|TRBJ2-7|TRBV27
TGTGCCAGCAGCCCAACCTGGTGGGACAGGGTATCCGACGAGCAGTACTTC
CASSPTWWDRVSDEQYF
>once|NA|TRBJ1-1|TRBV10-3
TGTGCCATCAGCAAGGGGGGCACTGAAGCTTTCTTT
CAISKGGTEAFF
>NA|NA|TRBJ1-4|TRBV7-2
TGTGCCAGCAGCTTTCACAGGGTGGGATATCCCTTGAATGAAAAACTGTTTTTT
CASSFHRVGYPLNEKLFF
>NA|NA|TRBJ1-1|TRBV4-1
TGCGCCAGCAGCCAGGGGCCCAACACTGAAGCTTTCTTT
CASSQGPNTEAFF
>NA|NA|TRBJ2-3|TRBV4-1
TGCGCCAGCGTTGGGGTTAGCACAGATACGCAGTATTTT
CASVGVSTDTQYF
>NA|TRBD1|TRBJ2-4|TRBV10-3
TGTGCCATCAGAGAGACAGGGGAGAACATTCAGTACTTC
CAIRETGENIQYF
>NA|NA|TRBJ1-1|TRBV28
TGTGCCAGCAGTTTATCTGTAGGACGAGGGAACACTGAAGCTTTCTTT
CASSLSVGRGNTEAFF
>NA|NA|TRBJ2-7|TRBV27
TGTGCCAGCAGTTTAGTGCACCAATACGAGCAGTACTTC
CASSLVHQYEQYF
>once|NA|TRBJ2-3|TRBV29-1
TGCAGCGTTTTGGGACATGGTGGCACAGATACGCAGTATTTT
CSVLGHGGTDTQYF
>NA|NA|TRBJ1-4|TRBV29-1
TGCAGCGTGTGGACCGGTGCAACTAATGAAAAACTGTTTTTT
CSVWTGATNEKLFF
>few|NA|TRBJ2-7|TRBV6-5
TGTGCCAGCAGTTACGGCGGGTCCTACGAGCAGTACTTC
CASSYGGSYEQYF
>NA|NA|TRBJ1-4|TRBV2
TGTGCCAGCACTCCGACCGCCGGACACCTAGATGAAAAACTGTTTTTT
CASTPTAGHLDEKLFF
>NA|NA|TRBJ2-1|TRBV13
TGTGCCAGCAGCTCTCACCTAGCCACCAATGAGCAGTTCTTC
CASSSHLATNEQFF
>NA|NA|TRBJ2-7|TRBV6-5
TGTGCCAGCAGTTACTCGAGGCGGGACTACGAGCAGTACTTC
CASSYSRRDYEQYF
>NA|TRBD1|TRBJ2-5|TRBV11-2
TGTGCCAGCAGCTTAGACCCGGACAGGTGGGGCCAAGAGACCCAGTACTTC
CASSLDPDRWGQETQYF
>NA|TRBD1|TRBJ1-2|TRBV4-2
TGTGCCAGCAGCCAGGCCTGGATTGGACAGGGAGGTGGCTACACCTTC
CASSQAWIGQGGGYTF
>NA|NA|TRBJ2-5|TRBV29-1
TGCAGCGTAATTTCGGACTTGCAGGAGACCCAGTACTTC
CSVISDLQETQYF
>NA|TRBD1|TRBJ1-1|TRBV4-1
TGCGCCAGCAGCCAGGATAGACAGGGAGGCTTGAACACTGAAGCTTTCTTT
CASSQDRQGGLNTEAFF
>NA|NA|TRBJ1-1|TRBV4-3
TGCGCCAGCAGCCAAGAGATCAGCGACATTGGGGCTTTCTTT
CASSQEISDIGAFF
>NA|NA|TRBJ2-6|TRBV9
TGTGCCAGCAGCGAGTCCGGGGCCAACGTCCTGACTTTC
CASSESGANVLTF
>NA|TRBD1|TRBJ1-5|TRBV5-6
TGTGCCAGCAGCTCAGACAGGGAATATAGTCAGCCCCAGCATTTT
CASSSDREYSQPQHF
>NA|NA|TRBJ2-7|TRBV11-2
TGTGCCAGCAGCTTAGGGGTAGGGGGAACCGCCGGGCCCTACGAGCAGTACTTC
CASSLGVGGTAGPYEQYF
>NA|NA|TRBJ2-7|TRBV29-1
TGCAGCGTTGCGACCGCTTCCTACGAGCAGTACTTC
CSVATASYEQYF
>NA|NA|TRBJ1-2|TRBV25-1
TGTGCCAGCAGTGAATTTGGTGCCAATTATGGCTACACCTTC
CASSEFGANYGYTF
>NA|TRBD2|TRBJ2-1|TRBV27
TGTGCCAGCAGTTCCCACCCTAGCGGGGCGGGCAATGAGCAGTTCTTC
CASSSHPSGAGNEQFF
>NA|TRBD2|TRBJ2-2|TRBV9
TGTGCCAGCAGCGCCGATTTGGGGACTAGCGGAATTGCGAACACCGGGGAGCTGTTTTTT
CASSADLGTSGIANTGELFF
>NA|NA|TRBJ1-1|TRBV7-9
TGTGCCAGCAGCTTACCCCACGGGAACACTGAAGCTTTCTTT
CASSLPHGNTEAFF
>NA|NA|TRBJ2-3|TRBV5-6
TGTGCCAGTTTTTGGGCGGAAGATACGCAGTATTTT
CASFWAEDTQYF
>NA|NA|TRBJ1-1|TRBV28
TGTGCCAGCAGTCCACGTTGGGGGCGGGACACTGAAGCTTTCTTT
CASSPRWGRDTEAFF
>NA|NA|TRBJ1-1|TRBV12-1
TGTGCCAGCATAACCCATGCAGGGGGATCGAACACTGAAGCTTTCTTT
CASITHAGGSNTEAFF
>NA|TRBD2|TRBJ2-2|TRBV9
TGTGCCAGCAAAGCGGGGGGCACCGGGGAGCTGTTTTTT
CASKAGGTGELFF
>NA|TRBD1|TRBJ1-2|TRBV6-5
TGTGCCAGCAGTCAGACAGGGGGCGATGGCTACACCTTC
CASSQTGGDGYTF
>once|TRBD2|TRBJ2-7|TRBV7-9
TGTGCCAGCAGCTTAGGGGAGAGTAGCGGGATATTCGAGCAGTACTTC
CASSLGESSGIFEQYF